This T cell receptor (beta chain) was recovered during a study of Tregs in tolerant kidney transplant recipients. CDR3 size: 14 residues. Trimming shortened V by 3 bases and J by 10 bases, and 16 bases separated the two germline ends. Germline loops: CDR1 LNHDA, CDR2 SQIVND (reference sequence). The method was immunoSEQ multiplex PCR; TCRdb's version includes in-frame clones alone and lacks a portion of them. The table includes fewer than 20,000 clones, 75% to 85% detected once. The V and J genes are TRBV19 and TRBJ2-1, with a tentative D call TRBD2 (5 bases). The receptor's source is a human donor in good health. The sample comprised Tregs from blood. CDR3 DNA: TGTGCCAGTAGTATGAGGGCCCGCTCGGGCGAGCAGTTCTTC. Protein product: CASSMRARSGEQFF.